This TCR beta chain was retrieved from a study of Ad26.COV2.S vaccination and SARS-CoV-2 variants. Study information: Participants got Ad26.COV2.S intramuscularly, once or twice 56 days apart. Study findings and constraints: Comparable non-spike TCR breadth was observed in vaccine and placebo recipients. Post-vaccination spike-specific CD8+ and CD4+ T cell responses reportedly had substantial breadth. Estimates derived from TCR breadth and depth analyses may have underestimated total T cell responses.

Sequenced by immunoSEQ multiplex PCR; TCRdb stores in-frame clones only, minus some. The repertoire holds 400,000 to 500,000 clones, with roughly 90% as singletons. The CDR3 covers 11 residues. Trimming shortened V by 2 bases and J by 3 bases, and 1 base separated the two germline ends. CDR1 KGHSH and CDR2 LQKENI come from the germline V gene. Specified treatment: around 19 received Ad26.COV2.S at low or high dose, single or two shots; a few received placebo; per-sample allocation not given. The samples date from day 63 after the first vaccine or placebo injection. Concerning this clone itself: No antigen is known for it. This sample also contains other DNA sequences that code for the same CDR3.

The sequenced sample was peripheral blood, obtained in a trial of Ad26.COV2.S vaccine versus placebo. The rearrangement joins TRBV18 to TRBJ2-5; D is unclear. This TCR came from a person aged 18-65 years who received the Ad26.COV2.S COVID-19 vaccine or a placebo. The CDR3 protein is CASSPEETQYF. The DNA for the CDR3 is TGTGCCAGCTCACCAGAAGAGACCCAGTACTTC. Full variable domain (rest looked up from reference TRBV18 and TRBJ2-5): NAGVMQNPRHLVRRRGQEARLRCSPMKGHSHVYWYRQLPEEGLKFMVYLQKENIIDESGMPKERFSAEFPKEGPSILRIQQVVRGDSAAYFCASSPEETQYFGPGTRLLVL.